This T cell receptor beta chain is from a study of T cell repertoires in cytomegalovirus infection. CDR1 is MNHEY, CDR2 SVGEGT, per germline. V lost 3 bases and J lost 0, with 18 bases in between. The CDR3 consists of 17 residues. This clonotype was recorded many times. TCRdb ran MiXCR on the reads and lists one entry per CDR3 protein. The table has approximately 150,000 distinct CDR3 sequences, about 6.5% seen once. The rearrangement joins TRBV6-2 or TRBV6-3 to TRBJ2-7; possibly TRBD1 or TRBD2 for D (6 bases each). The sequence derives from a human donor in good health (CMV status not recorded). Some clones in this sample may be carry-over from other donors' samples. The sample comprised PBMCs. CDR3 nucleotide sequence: TGTGCCAGCAGTTATATCCCGATATCGGGGGCCTCCTACGAGCAGTACTTC. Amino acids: CASSYIPISGASYEQYF.